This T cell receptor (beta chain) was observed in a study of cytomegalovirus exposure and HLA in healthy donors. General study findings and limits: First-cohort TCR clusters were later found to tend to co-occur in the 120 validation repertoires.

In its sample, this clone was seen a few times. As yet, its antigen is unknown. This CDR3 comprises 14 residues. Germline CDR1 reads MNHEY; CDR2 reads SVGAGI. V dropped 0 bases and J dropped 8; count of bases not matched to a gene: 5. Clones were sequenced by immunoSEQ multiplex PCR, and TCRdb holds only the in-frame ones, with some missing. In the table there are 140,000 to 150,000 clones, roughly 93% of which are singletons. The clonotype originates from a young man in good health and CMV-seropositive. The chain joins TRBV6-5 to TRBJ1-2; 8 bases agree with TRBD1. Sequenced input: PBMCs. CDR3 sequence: CASSYSGQEQGYTF. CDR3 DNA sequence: TGTGCCAGCAGTTACTCGGGACAGGAGCAGGGCTACACCTTC.